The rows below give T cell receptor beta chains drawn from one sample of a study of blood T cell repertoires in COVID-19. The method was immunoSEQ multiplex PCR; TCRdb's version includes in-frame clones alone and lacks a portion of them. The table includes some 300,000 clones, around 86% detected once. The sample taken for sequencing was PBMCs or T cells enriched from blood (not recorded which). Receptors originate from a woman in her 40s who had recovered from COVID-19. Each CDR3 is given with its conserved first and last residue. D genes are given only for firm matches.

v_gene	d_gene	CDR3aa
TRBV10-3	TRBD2	CAISDGGGFTDTQYF
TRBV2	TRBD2	CASRKGGSSGANVLTF
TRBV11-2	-	CASSPLTPTSTTNEKLFF
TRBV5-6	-	CASSPSPTKSYEQYF
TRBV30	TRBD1	CAWTRQGRGDQPQHF
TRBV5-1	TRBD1	CASSLGDRGASPLHF
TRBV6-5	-	CASTDTMNTEAFF
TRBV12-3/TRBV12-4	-	CASSFIGTQYF
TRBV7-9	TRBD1	CASSLGDSSYEQYF
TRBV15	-	CATSSGQGWSNQPQHF
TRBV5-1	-	CASSLAGLLNEAFF
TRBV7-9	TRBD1	CASSLGTGVRTEAFF
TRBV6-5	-	CASSYSKGRDYGYTF